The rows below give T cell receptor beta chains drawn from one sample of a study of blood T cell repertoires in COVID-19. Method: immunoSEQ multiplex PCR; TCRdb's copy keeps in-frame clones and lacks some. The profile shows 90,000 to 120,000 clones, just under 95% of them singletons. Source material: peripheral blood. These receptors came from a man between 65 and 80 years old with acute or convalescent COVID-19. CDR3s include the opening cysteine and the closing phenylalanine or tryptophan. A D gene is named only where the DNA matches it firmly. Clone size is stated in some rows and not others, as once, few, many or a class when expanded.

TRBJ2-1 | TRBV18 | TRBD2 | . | TGTGCCAGCTCACCGGAACGGGGGGTCATCAATGAGCAGTTCTTC | CASSPERGVINEQFF
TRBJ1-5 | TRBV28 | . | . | TGTGCCAGCAACGTACGCCCGGGGCCCCAGCATTTT | CASNVRPGPQHF
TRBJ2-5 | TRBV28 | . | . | TGTGCCAGCACCAGGGGAGGGAGGCAAGAGACCCAGTACTTC | CASTRGGRQETQYF
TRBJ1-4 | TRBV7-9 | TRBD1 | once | TGTGCCACAATAGGAGGACAGGGGGATGAAAAACTGTTTTTT | CATIGGQGDEKLFF
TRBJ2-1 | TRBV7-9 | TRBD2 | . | TGTGCCAGCAGCTTAGACGGCGGACTAGCCTATGAGCAGTTCTTC | CASSLDGGLAYEQFF
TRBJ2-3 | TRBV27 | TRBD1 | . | TGTGCCAGCAAGGGGAGGACCGAGACAGGGGGTCCAGATACGCAGTATTTT | CASKGRTETGGPDTQYF
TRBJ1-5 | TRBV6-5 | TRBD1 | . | TGTGCCAGCAGGAGGACAGGGTATCAGCCCCAGCATTTT | CASRRTGYQPQHF
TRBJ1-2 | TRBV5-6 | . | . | TGTGCCAGCAGCCCAGAGGACAGATGGGTTAACTATGGCTACACCTTC | CASSPEDRWVNYGYTF
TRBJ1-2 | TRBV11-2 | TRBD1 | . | TGTGCCAGCAGCACCAACAGGGGAGGCTACACCTTC | CASSTNRGGYTF
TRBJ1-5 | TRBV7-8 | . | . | TGTGCCAGCAGCAGACTTCCTGCAACAGGATATAGCAATCAGCCCCAGCATTTT | CASSRLPATGYSNQPQHF
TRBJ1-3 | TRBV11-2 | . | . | TGTGCCAGCAGCTCGGGCGGGGGTGGCCTAGACACCATATATTTT | CASSSGGGGLDTIYF
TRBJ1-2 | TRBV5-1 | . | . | TGCGCCAGCAGCCCCGAGGGAGCGGGCTACACCTTC | CASSPEGAGYTF
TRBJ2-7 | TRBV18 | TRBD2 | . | TGTGCCAGCTCACCCTCCTCCGGGGGGAAATACGAGCAGTACTTC | CASSPSSGGKYEQYF
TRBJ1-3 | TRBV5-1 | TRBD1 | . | TGCGCCAGCAGCTGGGACAGCTATACTGGAAACACCATATATTTT | CASSWDSYTGNTIYF
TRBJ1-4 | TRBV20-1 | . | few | TGCAGTGCTAGTCGGGGGGAAAAACTGTTTTTT | CSASRGEKLFF
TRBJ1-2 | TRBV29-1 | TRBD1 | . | TGCAGCGCCGAATTGACAGGGGCCATAGGTGGCTACACCTTC | CSAELTGAIGGYTF
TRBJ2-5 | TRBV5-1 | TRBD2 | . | TGCGCCAGCAGCTTAGGACTAGCCGGGGAGACCCAGTACTTC | CASSLGLAGETQYF
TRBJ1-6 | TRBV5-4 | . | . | TGTGCCAGCAGTTCGGACGGACAAAGCTCCTATAATTCACCCCTCCACTTT | CASSSDGQSSYNSPLHF
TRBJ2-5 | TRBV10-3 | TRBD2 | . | TGTGCCATCAGTGGGGTAGCGGGGGACCTAGAGACCCAGTACTTC | CAISGVAGDLETQYF
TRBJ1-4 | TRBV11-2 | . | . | TGTGCCAGCAGCTTAGGACGGGGTAATGAAAAACTGTTTTTT | CASSLGRGNEKLFF
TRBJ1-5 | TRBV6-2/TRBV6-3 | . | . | TGTGCCAGCAGTTACTCTCGGCAGCCCCAGCATTTT | CASSYSRQPQHF
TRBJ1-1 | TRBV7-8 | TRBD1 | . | TGTGCCAGCAGCGAACACAGGGGTTGGGGCACTGAAGCTTTCTTT | CASSEHRGWGTEAFF
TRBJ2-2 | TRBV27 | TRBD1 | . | TGTGCCAGCAGTTTATTCGGGACAGGAGCGAACACCGGGGAGCTGTTTTTT | CASSLFGTGANTGELFF
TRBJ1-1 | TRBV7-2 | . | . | TGTGCCAGCAGCACGGGACTGTTGAACACTGAAGCTTTCTTT | CASSTGLLNTEAFF
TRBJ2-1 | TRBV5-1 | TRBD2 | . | TGCGCCAGCAGCTCGGGACTAGCGGACAATGAGCAGTTCTTC | CASSSGLADNEQFF